A selection of T cell receptor beta chains follows, all from one sample in a study of blood T cells in healthy people across ages. TCRdb passed the 5' RACE reads through MiXCR, listing each CDR3 protein once. Among about 800,000 distinct CDR3 sequences, roughly 25% were seen once, and the ten largest hold under 4.5%. This sample was shared with a second study, whose subject was T cells of mothers and their children.

The sample was blood. The receptor source for this set is a boy younger than 18 in good health. Both conserved end residues are part of each CDR3. A D gene is named only where the DNA matches it firmly. Expanded clones get a size class; other rows say once, few or many, or leave the size out.

abundance: .
j_gene: TRBJ2-1
d_gene: TRBD2
v_gene: TRBV4-3
CDR3nt: TGCGCCAGCAGCCAAGAGGCACTAGCGAGCTACAATGAGCAGTTCTTC
CDR3aa: CASSQEALASYNEQFF

abundance: .
j_gene: TRBJ2-5
d_gene: .
v_gene: TRBV3-1
CDR3nt: TGTGCCAGCAGCCGCGGGACTTTGATAGGAGAGACCCAGTACTTC
CDR3aa: CASSRGTLIGETQYF

abundance: .
j_gene: TRBJ2-7
d_gene: .
v_gene: TRBV12-3/TRBV12-4
CDR3nt: TGTGCCAGCAGTTTAGCAAGGGATCTATCCTACGAGCAGTACTTC
CDR3aa: CASSLARDLSYEQYF

abundance: few
j_gene: TRBJ1-4
d_gene: .
v_gene: TRBV9
CDR3nt: TGTGCCAGCAGCGTAGGATGGCAGACGAATAATGAAAAACTGTTTTTT
CDR3aa: CASSVGWQTNNEKLFF

abundance: few
j_gene: TRBJ2-7
d_gene: .
v_gene: TRBV13
CDR3nt: TGTGCCAGCAGCTTAGTATCAGCTCACTACGAGCAGTACTTC
CDR3aa: CASSLVSAHYEQYF

abundance: .
j_gene: TRBJ2-1
d_gene: .
v_gene: TRBV7-2
CDR3nt: TGTGCCAGCAGCTTAAGTCCCACGCGGACCTCCTACAATGAGCAGTTCTTC
CDR3aa: CASSLSPTRTSYNEQFF

abundance: many
j_gene: TRBJ2-3
d_gene: .
v_gene: TRBV7-9
CDR3nt: TGTGCCAGCAGCCCAAGGGGACCAGATACGCAGTATTTT
CDR3aa: CASSPRGPDTQYF

abundance: few
j_gene: TRBJ2-5
d_gene: TRBD2
v_gene: TRBV20-1
CDR3nt: TGCAGTGCTTCCCCCGGTGGACTAGCGGGACACCCCTCCTACGGGCAGTACTTC
CDR3aa: CSASPGGLAGHPSYGQYF

abundance: .
j_gene: TRBJ1-5
d_gene: .
v_gene: TRBV7-9
CDR3nt: TGTGCCAGCAGCGGCGACAGTATTAGCAATCAGCCCCAGCACTTT
CDR3aa: CASSGDSISNQPQHF

abundance: few
j_gene: TRBJ2-7
d_gene: .
v_gene: TRBV21-1
CDR3nt: TGTGCCAGCAGCAGAACCAGGGGTTACGAGCAGTACTTC
CDR3aa: CASSRTRGYEQYF

abundance: .
j_gene: TRBJ1-5
d_gene: TRBD1
v_gene: TRBV12-3/TRBV12-4
CDR3nt: TGTGCCAGCAGTTCCACAGGGGGCACGGCGGGACAGCCCCAGCATTTT
CDR3aa: CASSSTGGTAGQPQHF

abundance: few
j_gene: TRBJ1-2
d_gene: .
v_gene: TRBV6-6
CDR3nt: TGTGCCAGCAGTTACTCTGGCAGGGCCCCCCATGGCTACACCTTC
CDR3aa: CASSYSGRAPHGYTF

abundance: .
j_gene: TRBJ2-1
d_gene: TRBD1
v_gene: TRBV20-1
CDR3nt: TGCAGTGCTGCTCGGACAGGGATTTTGGGTGAGCAGTTCTTC
CDR3aa: CSAARTGILGEQFF

abundance: .
j_gene: TRBJ2-5
d_gene: TRBD1
v_gene: TRBV5-1
CDR3nt: TGCGCCAGCAGCTTGGCGGCAGGGGGCTTTGAGACCCAGTACTTC
CDR3aa: CASSLAAGGFETQYF

abundance: few
j_gene: TRBJ2-1
d_gene: TRBD2
v_gene: TRBV6-6
CDR3nt: TGTGCCAGCTACCTAGCGGGAGGGGCCTACAATGAGCAGTTCTTC
CDR3aa: CASYLAGGAYNEQFF

abundance: few
j_gene: TRBJ2-7
d_gene: TRBD2
v_gene: TRBV10-3
CDR3nt: TGTGCCATCAGCCGGGAGGCCCACTACGAGCAGTACTTC
CDR3aa: CAISREAHYEQYF

abundance: few
j_gene: TRBJ1-2
d_gene: .
v_gene: TRBV5-1
CDR3nt: TGCGCCAGCAGCGATCGCGGGACGGGAGGGTTCGAGGATGGCTACACCTTC
CDR3aa: CASSDRGTGGFEDGYTF

abundance: .
j_gene: TRBJ2-5
d_gene: .
v_gene: TRBV21-1
CDR3nt: TGTGCCAGCAGCAGCCCGCCGTGCGGTGGGACAGCAGAAGAGACCCAGTACTTC
CDR3aa: CASSSPPCGGTAEETQYF

abundance: many
j_gene: TRBJ2-5
d_gene: .
v_gene: TRBV29-1
CDR3nt: TGCAGTGCTAGAGATGGGGGAGAGACCCAGTACTTC
CDR3aa: CSARDGGETQYF

abundance: few
j_gene: TRBJ2-1
d_gene: TRBD2
v_gene: TRBV4-1
CDR3nt: TGCGCCAGCAGCCAAGATGCCCTCACTAGCGGGGGCTACAATGAGCAGTTCTTC
CDR3aa: CASSQDALTSGGYNEQFF

abundance: .
j_gene: TRBJ2-5
d_gene: .
v_gene: TRBV7-2
CDR3nt: TGTGCCAGCAGCTTATGGAGGGAGGCGGAGACCCAGTACTTC
CDR3aa: CASSLWREAETQYF

abundance: .
j_gene: TRBJ2-7
d_gene: TRBD2
v_gene: TRBV7-2
CDR3nt: TGTGCCAGCAGCTCCCAGCGGGGGATCACCTACGAGCAGTACTTC
CDR3aa: CASSSQRGITYEQYF

abundance: few
j_gene: TRBJ2-5
d_gene: .
v_gene: TRBV11-2
CDR3nt: TGTGCCAGCAGCTTAGGAGCGGACGAAGAGACCCAGTACTTC
CDR3aa: CASSLGADEETQYF

abundance: few
j_gene: TRBJ2-3
d_gene: TRBD2
v_gene: TRBV28
CDR3nt: TGTGCCAGCAGTTTTAGCGGGAGCAAATCAGATACGCAGTATTTT
CDR3aa: CASSFSGSKSDTQYF